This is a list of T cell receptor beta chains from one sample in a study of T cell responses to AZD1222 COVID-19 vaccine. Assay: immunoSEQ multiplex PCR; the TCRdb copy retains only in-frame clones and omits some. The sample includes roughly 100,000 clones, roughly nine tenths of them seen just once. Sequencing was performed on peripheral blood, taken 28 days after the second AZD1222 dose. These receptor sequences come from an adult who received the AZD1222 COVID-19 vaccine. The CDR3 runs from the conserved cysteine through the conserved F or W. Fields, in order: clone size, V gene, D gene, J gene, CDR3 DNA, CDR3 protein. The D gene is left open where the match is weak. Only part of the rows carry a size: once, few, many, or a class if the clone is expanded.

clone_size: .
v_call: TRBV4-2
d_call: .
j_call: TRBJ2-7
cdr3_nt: TGTGCCAGCAGCCACGCCTACGAGCAGTACTTC
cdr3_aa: CASSHAYEQYF

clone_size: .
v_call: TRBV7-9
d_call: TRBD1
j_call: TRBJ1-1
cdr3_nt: TGTGCCAGCAGCGCCCCAGGGGGAACTGAAGCTTTCTTT
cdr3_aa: CASSAPGGTEAFF

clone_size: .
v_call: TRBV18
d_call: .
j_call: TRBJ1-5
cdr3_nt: TGTGCCAGCTCACCAAGCGGGGACGCCAATCAGCCCCAGCATTTT
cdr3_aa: CASSPSGDANQPQHF

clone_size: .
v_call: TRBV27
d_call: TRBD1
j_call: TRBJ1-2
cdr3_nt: TGTGCCAGCAGTTTATCTGGGCTCTCTAGACAGGGAGGATTACGGGGCTACACCTTC
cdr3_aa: CASSLSGLSRQGGLRGYTF

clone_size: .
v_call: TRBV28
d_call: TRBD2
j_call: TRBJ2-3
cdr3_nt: TGTGCCAGCAGTTTAGGGGCGGGAGGGCCAAGAGATACGCAGTATTTT
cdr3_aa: CASSLGAGGPRDTQYF

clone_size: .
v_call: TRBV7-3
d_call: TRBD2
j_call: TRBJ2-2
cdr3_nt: TGTGCCAGCAGCCCCCGGACTAGCAACACCGGGGAGCTGTTTTTT
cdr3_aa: CASSPRTSNTGELFF

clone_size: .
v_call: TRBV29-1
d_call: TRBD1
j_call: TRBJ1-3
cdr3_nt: TGCAGCGTTGAAATCAGGGGGCGAACTGGAAACACCATATATTTT
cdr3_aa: CSVEIRGRTGNTIYF

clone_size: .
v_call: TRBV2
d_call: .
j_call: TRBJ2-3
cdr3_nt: TGTGCCAGCGCTCTTGGACTCAGCACAGATACGCAGTATTTT
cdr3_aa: CASALGLSTDTQYF

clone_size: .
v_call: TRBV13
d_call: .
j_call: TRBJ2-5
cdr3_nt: TGTGCCAGCAGCTCCAGGGTTCTGTCCTCCCAAGAGACCCAGTACTTC
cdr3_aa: CASSSRVLSSQETQYF

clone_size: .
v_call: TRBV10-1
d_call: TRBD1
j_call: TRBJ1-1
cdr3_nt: TGCGCCAGCAGTGATTCATTACTACCAGGGGGTGGTAACACTGAAGCTTTCTTT
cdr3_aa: CASSDSLLPGGGNTEAFF

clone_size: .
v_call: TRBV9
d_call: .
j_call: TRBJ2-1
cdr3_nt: TGTGCCAGCAGCCTCCAAGCGGGTCGGAGCTGGGGTGAGCAGTTCTTC
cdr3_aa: CASSLQAGRSWGEQFF

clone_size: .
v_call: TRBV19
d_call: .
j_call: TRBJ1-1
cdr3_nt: TGTGCCAGTAGTTCAATTCGGACGACGAACACTGAAGCTTTCTTT
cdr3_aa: CASSSIRTTNTEAFF

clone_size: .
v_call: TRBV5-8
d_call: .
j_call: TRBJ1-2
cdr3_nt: TGTGCCAGCAGCTTGATGGGGAACAACTATGGCTACACCTTC
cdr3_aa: CASSLMGNNYGYTF

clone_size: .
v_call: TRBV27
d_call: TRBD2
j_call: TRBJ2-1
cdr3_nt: TGTGCCAGCAGTCTATTCTCACTAGCGGGAGGGCCCTATATGAGTGAGCAGTTCTTC
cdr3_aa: CASSLFSLAGGPYMSEQFF

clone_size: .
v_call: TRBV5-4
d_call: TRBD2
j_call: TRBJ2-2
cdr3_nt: TGTGCCAGCAGCGGTGGACTAGCGGGAGGGCTCGGGGAGCTGTTTTTT
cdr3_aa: CASSGGLAGGLGELFF

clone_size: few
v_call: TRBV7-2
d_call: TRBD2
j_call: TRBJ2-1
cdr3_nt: TGTGCCAGCAGCTTAGATAGCGGGAGTGGTAAGAATGAGCAGTTCTTC
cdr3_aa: CASSLDSGSGKNEQFF

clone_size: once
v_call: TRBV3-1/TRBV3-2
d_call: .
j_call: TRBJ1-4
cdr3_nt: TGTGCCAGCAGCCAAGGGTCCGTAGCCGAAAAACTGTTTTTT
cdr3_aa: CASSQGSVAEKLFF

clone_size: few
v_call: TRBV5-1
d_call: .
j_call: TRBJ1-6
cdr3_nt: TGCGCCAGCAGCTTGAGCCAGGGACTGGATTCACCCCTCCACTTT
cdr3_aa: CASSLSQGLDSPLHF

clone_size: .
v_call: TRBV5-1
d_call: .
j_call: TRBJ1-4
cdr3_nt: TGCGCCAGCAGCTTGTGGACTGGGACTAATGAAAAACTGTTTTTT
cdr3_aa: CASSLWTGTNEKLFF

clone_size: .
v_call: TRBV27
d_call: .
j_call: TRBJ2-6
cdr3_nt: TGTGCCAGCCCGTCAAGGGGAGAAATGTACTCTGGGGCCAACGTCCTGACTTTC
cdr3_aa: CASPSRGEMYSGANVLTF

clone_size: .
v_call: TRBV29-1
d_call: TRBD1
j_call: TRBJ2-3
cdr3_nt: TGCAGCGCCTGGGACAGGGGGTCCGATACGCAGTATTTT
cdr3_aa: CSAWDRGSDTQYF

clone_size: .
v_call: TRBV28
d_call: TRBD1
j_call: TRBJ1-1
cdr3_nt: TGTGCCAGCATCCCCAGGATAGGACAGGGTAGAACTGAAGCTTTCTTT
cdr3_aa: CASIPRIGQGRTEAFF

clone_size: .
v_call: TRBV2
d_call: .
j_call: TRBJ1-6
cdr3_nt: TGTGCCAGCAGTGACTACTGGGCAGGAGCTAATTCACCCCTCCACTTT
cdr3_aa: CASSDYWAGANSPLHF

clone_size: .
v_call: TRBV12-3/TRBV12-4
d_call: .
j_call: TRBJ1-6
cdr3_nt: TGTGCCAGCAGTTTTCGCATGTCACCCCTCCACTTT
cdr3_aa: CASSFRMSPLHF

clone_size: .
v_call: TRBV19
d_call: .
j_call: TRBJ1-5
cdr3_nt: TGTGCCAGTAGTACCCATGGCCGTAGCAATCAGCCCCAGCATTTT
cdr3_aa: CASSTHGRSNQPQHF

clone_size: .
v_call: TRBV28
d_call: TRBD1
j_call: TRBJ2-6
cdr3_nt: TGTGCCAGCAGTATAGGACAGGGAAACTCTGGGGCCAACGTCCTGACTTTC
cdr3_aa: CASSIGQGNSGANVLTF

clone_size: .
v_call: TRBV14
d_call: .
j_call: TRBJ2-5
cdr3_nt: TGTGCCAGCAGCCAAGATCAAGGCGGGGTTTTGAAGACCCAGTACTTC
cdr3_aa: CASSQDQGGVLKTQYF

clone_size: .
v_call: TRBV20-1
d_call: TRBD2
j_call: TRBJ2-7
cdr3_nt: TGCAGTGCTAGTTCTACCGGGACTAGTTACGAGCAGTACTTC
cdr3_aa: CSASSTGTSYEQYF

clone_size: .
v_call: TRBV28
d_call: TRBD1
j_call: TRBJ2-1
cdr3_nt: TGTGCCAGCACCCCAGGGGGCAGGGGGCGAATCATTGAGCAGTTCTTC
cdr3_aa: CASTPGGRGRIIEQFF

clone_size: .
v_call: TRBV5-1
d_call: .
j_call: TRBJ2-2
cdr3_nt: TGCGCCAGCAGCTTACAGGGTTCCGGGGAGCTGTTTTTT
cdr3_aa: CASSLQGSGELFF